These 5 T cell receptor beta chains were all obtained from the same sample, sequenced in a study of T cells after yellow fever vaccination. One entry per CDR3 protein results from TCRdb running MiXCR on the 5' RACE reads. This sample has around 500,000 distinct CDR3 sequences; 21% occur once, and the top ten carry about a sixth. Sequenced here: PBMCs, sampled approximately 22 days after the first yellow fever vaccination. The receptors originated from a man between 18 and 35 years old who received the YFV17D yellow fever vaccine.

This clonotype was found a few times. The chain employs TRBV29-1 and TRBJ2-1; D is undetermined. Germline V gene lookup returns CDR1 SQVTM and CDR2 ANQGSEA. The ends were cut back, 7 bases at V and 10 bases at J, with 11 bases in the middle. This CDR3 has 10 amino acids. CDR3 nucleotide sequence: TGCAGCGGGCGCGAGGAGGAGCAGTTCTTC. Translation gives CSGREEEQFF.

This clonotype was observed at least ten times. The genes are TRBV14 and TRBJ2-2; no clear D gene. CDR3 length: 13 amino acids. Germline V gives CDR1 SGHDN, CDR2 FVKESK. V dropped 4 bases and J dropped 3 bases, with 6 bases sitting between them. CDR3 sequence (DNA): TGTGCCAGCAGCCCCCAGGACACCGGGGAGCTGTTTTTT. Protein: CASSPQDTGELFF. Looking up the rest from reference TRBV14 and TRBJ2-2 gives the full variable domain: EAGVTQFPSHSVIEKGQTVTLRCDPISGHDNLYWYRRVMGKEIKFLLHFVKESKQDESGMPNNRFLAERTGGTYSTLKVQPAELEDSGVYFCASSPQDTGELFFGEGSRLTVL.

The rearrangement uses TRBV4-3 and TRBJ1-2, with D unresolved. From germline, CDR1 is LGHNA and CDR2 YSLEER. V lost 1 base, J lost 4 bases, and 10 bases lay in between. This CDR3 is built from 14 residues. CDR3 in amino acids: CASSQVRGSYGYTF. CDR3 DNA sequence: TGCGCCAGCAGCCAAGTTCGTGGTAGCTATGGCTACACCTTC.

The rearrangement joins TRBV5-1 to TRBJ1-1, with 9 nucleotides matching TRBD1. The CDR3 runs to 17 residues. V was pared by 0 bases and J by 2 bases, with 8 bases of the junction left unmatched. The germline V gene encodes CDR1 SGHRS and CDR2 YFSETQ. This CDR3 is CASSLGMGQGVNTEAFF. CDR3 nucleotide sequence: TGCGCCAGCAGCTTGGGAATGGGACAGGGAGTAAACACTGAAGCTTTCTTT.

This clonotype appeared a few times. The rearrangement joins TRBV4-2 to TRBJ2-2, with D perhaps TRBD2 (7 bases). The CDR3 runs 15 residues. V lost 4 bases and J lost 8, with 17 bases in between. Germline CDR1 reads LGHNA; CDR2 reads YNFKEQ. The CDR3 here is CASSLNAGAEGELFF. CDR3 DNA: TGTGCCAGCAGCCTGAACGCGGGGGCCGAAGGGGAGCTGTTTTTT.